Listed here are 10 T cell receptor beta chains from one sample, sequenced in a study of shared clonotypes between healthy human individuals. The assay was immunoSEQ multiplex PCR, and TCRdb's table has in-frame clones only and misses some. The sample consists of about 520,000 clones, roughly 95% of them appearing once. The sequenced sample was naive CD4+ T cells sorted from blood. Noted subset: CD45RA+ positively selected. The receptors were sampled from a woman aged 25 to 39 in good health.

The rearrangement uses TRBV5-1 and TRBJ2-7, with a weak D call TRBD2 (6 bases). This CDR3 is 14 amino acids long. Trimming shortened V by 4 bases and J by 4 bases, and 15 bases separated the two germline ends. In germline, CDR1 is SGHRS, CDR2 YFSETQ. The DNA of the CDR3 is TGCGCCAGCAGCCTGCTCGGGAGACAATACGAGCAGTACTTC. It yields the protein CASSLLGRQYEQYF.

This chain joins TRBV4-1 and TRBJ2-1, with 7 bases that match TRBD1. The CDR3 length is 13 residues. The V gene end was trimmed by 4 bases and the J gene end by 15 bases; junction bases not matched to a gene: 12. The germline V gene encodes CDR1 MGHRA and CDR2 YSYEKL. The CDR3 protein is CASSLFDRDVRFF. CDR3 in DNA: TGCGCCAGCAGCCTCTTCGACAGGGACGTCAGGTTCTTC.

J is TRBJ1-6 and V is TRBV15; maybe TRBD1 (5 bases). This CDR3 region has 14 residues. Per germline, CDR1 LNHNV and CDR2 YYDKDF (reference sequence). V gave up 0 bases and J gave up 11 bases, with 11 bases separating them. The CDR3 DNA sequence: TGTGCCACCAGCAGAGATCGGGGGGACCCACCCCTCCACTTT. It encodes CATSRDRGDPPLHF. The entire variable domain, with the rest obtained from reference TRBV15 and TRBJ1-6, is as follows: DAMVIQNPRYQVTQFGKPVTLSCSQTLNHNVMYWYQQKSSQAPKLLFHYYDKDFNNEADTPDNFQSRRPNTSFCFLDIRSPGLGDTAMYLCATSRDRGDPPLHFGNGTRLTVT.

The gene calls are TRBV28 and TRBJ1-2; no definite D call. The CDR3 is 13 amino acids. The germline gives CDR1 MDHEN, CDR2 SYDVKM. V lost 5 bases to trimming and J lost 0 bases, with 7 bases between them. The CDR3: CASSALANYGYTF. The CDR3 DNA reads TGTGCCAGCAGTGCGCTAGCTAACTATGGCTACACCTTC.

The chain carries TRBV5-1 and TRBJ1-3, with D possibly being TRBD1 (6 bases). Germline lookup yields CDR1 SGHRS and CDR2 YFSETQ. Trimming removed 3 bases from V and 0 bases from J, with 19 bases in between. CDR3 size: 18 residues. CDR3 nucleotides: TGCGCCAGCAGCTCCACAGGGATGGGTGGCCGCTCTGGAAACACCATATATTTT. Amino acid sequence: CASSSTGMGGRSGNTIYF.

DNA of the CDR3: TGCAGCGTTGAGGGGCCTAGTCGTGAAAAGACCCAGTACTTC. This sequence encodes CSVEGPSREKTQYF. V usage is TRBV29-1 and J usage is TRBJ2-5; D is perhaps TRBD1 (5 bases). The CDR3 runs to 14 residues. With 3 bases removed from V and 6 bases from J, the gap between germline ends came to 17 bases. The V gene's germline CDR1 is SQVTM and CDR2 ANQGSEA.

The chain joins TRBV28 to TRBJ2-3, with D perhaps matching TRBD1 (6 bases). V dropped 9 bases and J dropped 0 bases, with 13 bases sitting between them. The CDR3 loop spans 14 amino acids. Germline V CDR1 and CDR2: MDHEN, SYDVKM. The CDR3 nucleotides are TGTGCCAGTCCTCCCGGACAGAGCACAGATACGCAGTATTTT. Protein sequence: CASPPGQSTDTQYF.

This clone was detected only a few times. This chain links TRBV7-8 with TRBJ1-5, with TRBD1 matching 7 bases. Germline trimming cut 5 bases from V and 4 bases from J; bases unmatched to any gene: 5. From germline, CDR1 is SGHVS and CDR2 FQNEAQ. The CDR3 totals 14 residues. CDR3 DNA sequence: TGTGCCAGCAGCCCAGGGGGGGGTAATCAGCCCCAGCATTTT. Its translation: CASSPGGGNQPQHF.

CDR3: CASSSQTEMNTEAFF. The CDR3 DNA follows: TGTGCCAGCAGCTCCCAGACAGAAATGAACACTGAAGCTTTCTTT. This chain connects TRBV7-3 to TRBJ1-1; perhaps TRBD1 as D (5 bases). V lost 4 bases and J lost 0, with 12 bases in between. CDR1 is SGHTA and CDR2 is FQGTGA in the germline V gene. The CDR3 runs to 15 residues.

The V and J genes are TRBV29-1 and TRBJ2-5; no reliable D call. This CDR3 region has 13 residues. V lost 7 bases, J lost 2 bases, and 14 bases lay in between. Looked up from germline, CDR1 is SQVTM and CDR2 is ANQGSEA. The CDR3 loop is CSADAGPQETQYF. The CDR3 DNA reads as TGCAGCGCCGACGCCGGACCACAAGAGACCCAGTACTTC.